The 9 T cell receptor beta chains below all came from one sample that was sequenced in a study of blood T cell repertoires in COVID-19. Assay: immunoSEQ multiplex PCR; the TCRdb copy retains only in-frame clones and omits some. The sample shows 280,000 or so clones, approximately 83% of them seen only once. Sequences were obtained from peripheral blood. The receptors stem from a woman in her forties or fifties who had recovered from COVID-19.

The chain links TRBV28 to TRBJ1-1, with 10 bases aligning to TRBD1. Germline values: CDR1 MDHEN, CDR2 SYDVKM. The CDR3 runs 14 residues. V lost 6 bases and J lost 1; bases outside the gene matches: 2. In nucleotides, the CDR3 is TGTGCCAGCAGGACAGGGGGCTGGAACACTGAAGCTTTCTTT. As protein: CASRTGGWNTEAFF.

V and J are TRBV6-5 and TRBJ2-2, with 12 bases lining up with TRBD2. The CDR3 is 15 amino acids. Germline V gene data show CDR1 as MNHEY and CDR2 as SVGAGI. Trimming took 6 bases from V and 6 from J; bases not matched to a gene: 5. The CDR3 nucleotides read TGTGCCAGCAGCTCTAGCGGGGGGGCCGCCGGGGAGCTGTTTTTT. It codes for CASSSSGGAAGELFF.

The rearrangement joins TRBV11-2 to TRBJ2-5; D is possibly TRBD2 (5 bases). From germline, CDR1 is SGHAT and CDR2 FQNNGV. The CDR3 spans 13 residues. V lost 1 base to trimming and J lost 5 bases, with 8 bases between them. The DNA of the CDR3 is TGTGCCAGCAGCTTAGGACTATCCGAGACCCAGTACTTC. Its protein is CASSLGLSETQYF.

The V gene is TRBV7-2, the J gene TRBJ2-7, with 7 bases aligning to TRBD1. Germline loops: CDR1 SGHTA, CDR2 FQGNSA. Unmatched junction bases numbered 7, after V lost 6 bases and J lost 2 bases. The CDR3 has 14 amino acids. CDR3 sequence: CASSSPGGPYEQYF. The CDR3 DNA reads TGTGCCAGCAGTTCTCCAGGGGGACCCTACGAGCAGTACTTC.

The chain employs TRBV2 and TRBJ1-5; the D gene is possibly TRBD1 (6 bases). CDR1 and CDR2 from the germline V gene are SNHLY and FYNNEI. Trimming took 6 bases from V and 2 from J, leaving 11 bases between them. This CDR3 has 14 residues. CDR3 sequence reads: CASRTGNGNQPQHF. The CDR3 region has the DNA TGTGCCAGCAGAACAGGGAATGGCAATCAGCCCCAGCATTTT.

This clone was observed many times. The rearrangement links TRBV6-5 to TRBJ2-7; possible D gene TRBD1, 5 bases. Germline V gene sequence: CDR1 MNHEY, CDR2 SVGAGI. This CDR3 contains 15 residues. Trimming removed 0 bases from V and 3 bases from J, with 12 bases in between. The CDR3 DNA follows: TGTGCCAGCAGTTACTCGATACAGACAGACTACGAGCAGTACTTC. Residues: CASSYSIQTDYEQYF.

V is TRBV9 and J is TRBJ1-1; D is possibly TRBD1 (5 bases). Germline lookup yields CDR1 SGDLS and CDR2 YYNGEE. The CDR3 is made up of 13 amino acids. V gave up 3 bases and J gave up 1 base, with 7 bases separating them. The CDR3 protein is CASSATGNTEAFF. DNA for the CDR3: TGTGCCAGCAGCGCTACAGGGAACACTGAAGCTTTCTTT.

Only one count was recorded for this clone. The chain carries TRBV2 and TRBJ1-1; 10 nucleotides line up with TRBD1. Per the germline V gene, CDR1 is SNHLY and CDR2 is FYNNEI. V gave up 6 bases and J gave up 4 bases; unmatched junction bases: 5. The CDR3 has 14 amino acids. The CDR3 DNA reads TGTGCCAGCAGGATGACAGGGGGCTCCACTGAAGCTTTCTTT. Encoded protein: CASRMTGGSTEAFF. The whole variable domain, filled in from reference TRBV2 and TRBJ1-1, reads EPEVTQTPSHQVTQMGQEVILRCVPISNHLYFYWYRQILGQKVEFLVSFYNNEISEKSEIFDDQFSVERPDGSNFTLKIRSTKLEDSAMYFCASRMTGGSTEAFFGQGTRLTVV.

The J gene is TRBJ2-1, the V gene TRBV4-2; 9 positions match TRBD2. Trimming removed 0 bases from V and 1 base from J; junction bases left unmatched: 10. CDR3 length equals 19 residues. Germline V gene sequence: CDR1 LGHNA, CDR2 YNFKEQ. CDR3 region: CASSQDRGGGELSYNEQFF. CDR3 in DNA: TGTGCCAGCAGCCAAGATAGGGGCGGGGGGGAACTTTCCTACAATGAGCAGTTCTTC.